The rows below give T cell receptor beta chains drawn from one sample of a study of blood T cell repertoires in COVID-19. Profiled with immunoSEQ multiplex PCR; TCRdb holds only in-frame clones, not every one. In the table there are more than 85,000 clones, about 85% of which are singletons. The sequencing input was peripheral blood. Source of these receptors: a human donor in a cohort sampled during active COVID-19. Each CDR3 is given with its conserved first and last residue. Fields, in order: D gene, clone size, J gene, V gene, CDR3 DNA, CDR3 protein. D genes are given only for firm matches. The size field is filled for only some rows; it gives once, few, many or a size class.

D gene: TRBD2; clone size: .; J gene: TRBJ2-5; V gene: TRBV6-2/TRBV6-3; CDR3 DNA: TGTGCCAGCAGTTACTCCGGGACTAGCGGGGGGAAGAGAGGAGAGACCCAGTACTTC; CDR3 protein: CASSYSGTSGGKRGETQYF
D gene: TRBD1; clone size: .; J gene: TRBJ1-2; V gene: TRBV30; CDR3 DNA: TGTGCCTGGGGGACAGGGAGCTATGGCTACACCTTC; CDR3 protein: CAWGTGSYGYTF
D gene: .; clone size: .; J gene: TRBJ1-5; V gene: TRBV9; CDR3 DNA: TGTGCCAGCAGTACAGGGTTAGATCAGCCCCAGCATTTT; CDR3 protein: CASSTGLDQPQHF
D gene: TRBD1; clone size: .; J gene: TRBJ2-4; V gene: TRBV7-9; CDR3 DNA: TGTGCCAGCAGCAATCACAGGGGCTTAGCCAAAAACATTCAGTACTTC; CDR3 protein: CASSNHRGLAKNIQYF
D gene: .; clone size: .; J gene: TRBJ2-3; V gene: TRBV12-3/TRBV12-4; CDR3 DNA: TGTGCCAGCAGTTTTTATTCCTTTGATACGCAGTATTTT; CDR3 protein: CASSFYSFDTQYF
D gene: TRBD2; clone size: .; J gene: TRBJ2-3; V gene: TRBV5-1; CDR3 DNA: TGCGCCAGCAGCCCCGGACTAGCCGGAAATACAGATACGCAGTATTTT; CDR3 protein: CASSPGLAGNTDTQYF
D gene: .; clone size: .; J gene: TRBJ2-1; V gene: TRBV7-9; CDR3 DNA: TGTGCCAGCATATTTGGGGGCTCTGAGCAGTTCTTC; CDR3 protein: CASIFGGSEQFF
D gene: .; clone size: .; J gene: TRBJ2-7; V gene: TRBV3-1/TRBV3-2; CDR3 DNA: TGTGCCAGCAGCCGTAAGGGGGGGGGCTACGAGCAGTACTTC; CDR3 protein: CASSRKGGGYEQYF
D gene: .; clone size: .; J gene: TRBJ2-4; V gene: TRBV24-1; CDR3 DNA: TGTGCCACCCTCAGAATAGCCAAAAACATTCAGTACTTC; CDR3 protein: CATLRIAKNIQYF
D gene: .; clone size: once; J gene: TRBJ1-4; V gene: TRBV7-9; CDR3 DNA: TGTGCCAGCAGCTTAGGGAGGACAGAGAATGAAAAACTGTTTTTT; CDR3 protein: CASSLGRTENEKLFF